This T cell receptor (beta chain) was sequenced in a study of blood T cell repertoires in COVID-19. Study-wide background: The analysed material was cDNA or gDNA that came from T cells, B-cell-depleted T cells, or PBMCs.

The CDR3 length is 12 residues. Per germline, CDR1 MNHEY and CDR2 SVGAGI. Trimming pared 4 bases from V and 3 bases from J, leaving 6 bases between. How the authors handled the data: Quantification of nucleated cells was approximated via reference gene primer amplification. The data were produced by immunoSEQ multiplex PCR, yet TCRdb's version contains in-frame clones alone and is incomplete. Clone size and V and J calls were adopted from that table, with D and trimming inferred from the DNA. Of approximately 190,000 clones detected, under 85% appear once; the ten largest clones hold around 6.1%. The material sequenced was peripheral blood. The V gene is TRBV6-5, the J gene TRBJ1-1; D unresolved. This receptor was obtained from a woman aged 40 to 50 with acute or convalescent COVID-19. The CDR3 sequence is CASSSVYTEAFF. The CDR3 coding sequence is TGTGCCAGCAGTTCCGTTTACACTGAAGCTTTCTTT.